This TCR beta chain was captured by sequencing in a study of blood T cells in healthy people across ages. This clonotype was seen a few times. The second PCR ran about 6 to 11 cycles with a sample-barcoded 5' primer and J-beta primers. TCRdb ran MiXCR on the 5' RACE reads and lists one entry per CDR3 protein. This sample yields roughly 1,000,000 distinct CDR3 sequences, of which about 23% are seen a single time; approximately 0.7% belongs to the top ten. Germline CDR1 is SGDLS and CDR2 is YYNGEE. CDR3 length: 18 residues. J lost 0 bases, V lost 4 bases, and 15 bases had no gene match. These records were also assigned to another study, of T cells of mothers and their children. Turning to that study: Related mother-child pairs showed slightly, non-significantly higher overlap than unrelated pairs.

This clonotype was sampled from a girl aged 2-15 years in good health. Sequenced sample: blood. The rearrangement joins TRBV9 to TRBJ1-2; 7 positions match TRBD1. CDR3 loop: CASSSEGGNRGANYGYTF. The CDR3 DNA reads TGTGCCAGCAGCTCCGAGGGAGGGAACAGGGGAGCTAACTATGGCTACACCTTC.